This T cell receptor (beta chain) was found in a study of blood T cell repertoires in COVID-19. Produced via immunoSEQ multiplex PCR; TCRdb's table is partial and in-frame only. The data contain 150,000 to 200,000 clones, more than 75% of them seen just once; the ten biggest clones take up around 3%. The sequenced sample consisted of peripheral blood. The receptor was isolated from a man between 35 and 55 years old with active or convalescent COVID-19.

The CDR3 region is CASSVAADYEQYF. The CDR3 bases are TGTGCCAGCAGCGTAGCTGCAGACTACGAGCAGTACTTC. The chain employs TRBV9 and TRBJ2-7, with D unclear. From germline, CDR1 is SGDLS and CDR2 YYNGEE. V was pared by 0 bases and J by 3 bases, with 7 bases between. This CDR3 comprises 13 residues.